A single sample gave rise to the 3 T cell receptor beta chains below, sequenced in a study of graft-versus-host responses after intestinal transplantation. Profiled with immunoSEQ multiplex PCR; TCRdb holds only in-frame clones, not every one. Of some 38,000 clones in the sample, more than 85% were seen once. These receptors' targets are unknown. The sample here was unstimulated CD8+ T cells sorted from spleen or lymph node cells, taken before transplant. Receptors were obtained from a human donor who was the organ donor for an intestinal transplant.

The rearrangement uses TRBV7-3 and TRBJ2-7; 8 bases line up with TRBD1. The CDR3 runs 20 residues. CDR1 SGHTA and CDR2 FQGTGA come from the germline V gene. Trimming took 1 base from V and 3 from J; bases not matched to a gene: 20. The CDR3, as DNA: TGTGCCAGCAGCTTAATTCAGGGGTTAGGCCGGACAGGGTCCCTCTACGAGCAGTACTTC. Translation: CASSLIQGLGRTGSLYEQYF. Variable domain in full (rest from reference TRBV7-3 and TRBJ2-7): GAGVSQTPSNKVTEKGKYVELRCDPISGHTALYWYRQSLGQGPEFLIYFQGTGAADDSGLPNDRFFAVRPEGSVSTLKIQRTERGDSAVYLCASSLIQGLGRTGSLYEQYFGPGTRLTVT.

The chain recombines TRBV4-1 with TRBJ2-5, with D possibly TRBD1 on 6 matching bases. CDR1 and CDR2 (germline): MGHRA, YSYEKL. The CDR3 contains 16 residues. Trimming took 4 bases from V and 0 from J, leaving 15 bases between them. The chain's CDR3 is CASSPGALRNQETQYF. The CDR3 DNA is TGCGCCAGCAGCCCAGGGGCACTCAGGAACCAAGAGACCCAGTACTTC.

This clone has only a few counts. The chain carries TRBV4-2 and TRBJ2-1; TRBD2 aligns across 8 bases. With V trimmed by 1 base and J by 3 bases, 8 bases remained unmatched. Germline CDR1 and CDR2: LGHNA and YNFKEQ. This CDR3 comprises 17 residues. The CDR3 spells CASSQGPISGDYNEQFF. CDR3 DNA sequence: TGTGCCAGCAGCCAAGGGCCTATTAGCGGGGACTACAATGAGCAGTTCTTC.